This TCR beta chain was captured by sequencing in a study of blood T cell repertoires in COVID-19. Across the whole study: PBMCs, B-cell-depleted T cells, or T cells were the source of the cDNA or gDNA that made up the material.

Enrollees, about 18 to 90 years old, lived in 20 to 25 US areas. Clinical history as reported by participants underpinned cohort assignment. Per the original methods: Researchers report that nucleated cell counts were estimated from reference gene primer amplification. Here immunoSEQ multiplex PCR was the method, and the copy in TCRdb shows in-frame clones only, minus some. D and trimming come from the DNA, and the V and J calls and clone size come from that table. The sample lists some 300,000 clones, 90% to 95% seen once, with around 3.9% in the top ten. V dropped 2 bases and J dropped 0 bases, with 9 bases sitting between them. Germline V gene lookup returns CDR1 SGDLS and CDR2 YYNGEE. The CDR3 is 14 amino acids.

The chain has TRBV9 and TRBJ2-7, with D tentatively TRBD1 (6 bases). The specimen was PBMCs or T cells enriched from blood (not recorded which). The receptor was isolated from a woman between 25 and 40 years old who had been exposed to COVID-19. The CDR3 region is CASSVHRDSYEQYF. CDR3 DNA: TGTGCCAGCAGCGTTCACAGGGACTCCTACGAGCAGTACTTC.